This is a list of T cell receptor beta chains from one sample in a study of T cell responses to AZD1222 COVID-19 vaccine. TCRdb's table, derived via immunoSEQ multiplex PCR, lists solely in-frame clones and lacks some. The sample consists of under 140,000 clones, roughly 90% of them appearing once. The specimen comprised peripheral blood, sampled 28 days after the second AZD1222 dose. The receptors originated from an adult who received the AZD1222 COVID-19 vaccine. The CDR3 runs from the conserved cysteine through the conserved F or W. Fields, in order: V gene, clone size, J gene, D gene, CDR3 protein, CDR3 DNA. A D gene is named only where the DNA matches it firmly. A clone size is listed for some rows: how often the clone was seen (once, few, many), or a class if it is expanded.

v_call: TRBV7-9; clone_size: NA; j_call: TRBJ1-2; d_call: TRBD1; cdr3_aa: CASSPPGTGSYGYTF; cdr3_nt: TGTGCCAGCAGCCCCCCCGGGACAGGGAGCTATGGCTACACCTTC
v_call: TRBV14; clone_size: NA; j_call: TRBJ1-1; d_call: NA; cdr3_aa: CASSQRVAGPMNTEAFF; cdr3_nt: TGTGCCAGCAGCCAAAGAGTCGCAGGCCCCATGAACACTGAAGCTTTCTTT
v_call: TRBV14; clone_size: NA; j_call: TRBJ1-3; d_call: NA; cdr3_aa: CASSQNMIWGSGNTIYF; cdr3_nt: TGTGCCAGCAGCCAAAATATGATATGGGGAAGTGGAAACACCATATATTTT
v_call: TRBV6-2/TRBV6-3; clone_size: NA; j_call: TRBJ2-1; d_call: TRBD2; cdr3_aa: CASSQQQRGYNEQFF; cdr3_nt: TGTGCCAGCAGTCAACAACAGCGGGGGTACAATGAGCAGTTCTTC
v_call: TRBV5-1; clone_size: NA; j_call: TRBJ1-1; d_call: NA; cdr3_aa: CASSLWSSPFTEAFF; cdr3_nt: TGCGCCAGCAGCTTGTGGAGTTCGCCGTTCACTGAAGCTTTCTTT
v_call: TRBV18; clone_size: NA; j_call: TRBJ2-2; d_call: NA; cdr3_aa: CASSPPTWGTGELFF; cdr3_nt: TGTGCCAGCTCACCACCGACTTGGGGGACCGGGGAGCTGTTTTTT
v_call: TRBV6-5; clone_size: NA; j_call: TRBJ2-7; d_call: TRBD2; cdr3_aa: CASSYGLRGWGEQYF; cdr3_nt: TGTGCCAGCAGTTACGGGCTGCGGGGGTGGGGTGAGCAGTACTTC
v_call: TRBV4-2; clone_size: NA; j_call: TRBJ2-7; d_call: NA; cdr3_aa: CASRPMLASGTGGSEQYF; cdr3_nt: TGTGCCAGCAGGCCCATGCTGGCCAGTGGGACTGGCGGCTCCGAGCAGTACTTC
v_call: TRBV24-1; clone_size: NA; j_call: TRBJ2-3; d_call: TRBD2; cdr3_aa: CATSDPTSYADTQYF; cdr3_nt: TGTGCCACCAGTGACCCGACTAGCTATGCAGATACGCAGTATTTT
v_call: TRBV12-3/TRBV12-4; clone_size: NA; j_call: TRBJ2-5; d_call: TRBD2; cdr3_aa: CASSFRGVETQYF; cdr3_nt: TGTGCCAGCAGTTTTCGGGGGGTAGAGACCCAGTACTTC
v_call: TRBV12-3/TRBV12-4; clone_size: NA; j_call: TRBJ1-1; d_call: TRBD1; cdr3_aa: CASSFNRGTEAFF; cdr3_nt: TGTGCCAGCAGTTTCAACAGGGGCACTGAAGCTTTCTTT
v_call: TRBV29-1; clone_size: NA; j_call: TRBJ1-3; d_call: NA; cdr3_aa: CSVIGGRKGF; cdr3_nt: TGCAGCGTCATCGGGGGCCGAAAGGGTTTT
v_call: TRBV28; clone_size: NA; j_call: TRBJ1-4; d_call: TRBD1; cdr3_aa: CASSSSTTGVAGEKLFF; cdr3_nt: TGTGCCAGCAGTTCCTCAACTACAGGGGTTGCAGGTGAAAAACTGTTTTTT
v_call: TRBV20-1; clone_size: NA; j_call: TRBJ1-5; d_call: TRBD1; cdr3_aa: CSASRQGGNQPQHF; cdr3_nt: TGCAGTGCGAGTCGACAGGGGGGGAATCAGCCCCAGCATTTT
v_call: TRBV5-4; clone_size: NA; j_call: TRBJ2-2; d_call: NA; cdr3_aa: CASSLSRRVDTGELFF; cdr3_nt: TGTGCCAGCAGCTTGTCCCGTAGGGTTGACACCGGGGAGCTGTTTTTT
v_call: TRBV11-2; clone_size: NA; j_call: TRBJ1-1; d_call: NA; cdr3_aa: CASSLVGVFTEAFF; cdr3_nt: TGTGCCAGCAGCTTAGTTGGGGTCTTCACTGAAGCTTTCTTT
v_call: TRBV6-5; clone_size: once; j_call: TRBJ1-1; d_call: TRBD1; cdr3_aa: CASSYRTGVGAFF; cdr3_nt: TGTGCCAGCAGTTACCGAACAGGGGTGGGAGCTTTCTTT
v_call: TRBV21-1; clone_size: NA; j_call: TRBJ2-7; d_call: NA; cdr3_aa: CASSKPRQGPSYEQYF; cdr3_nt: TGTGCCAGCAGCAAACCGAGACAGGGGCCCTCCTACGAGCAGTACTTC
v_call: TRBV19; clone_size: NA; j_call: TRBJ1-5; d_call: NA; cdr3_aa: CASSIWGSNQPQHF; cdr3_nt: TGTGCCAGTAGTATATGGGGTTCCAATCAGCCCCAGCATTTT
v_call: TRBV3-1/TRBV3-2; clone_size: NA; j_call: TRBJ2-7; d_call: TRBD2; cdr3_aa: CASSIRTSGVKTSYEQYF; cdr3_nt: TGTGCCAGCAGCATCAGGACTAGCGGGGTAAAAACTTCCTACGAGCAGTACTTC
v_call: TRBV18; clone_size: NA; j_call: TRBJ1-5; d_call: NA; cdr3_aa: CASSPRGQDGNQPQHF; cdr3_nt: TGTGCCAGCTCACCACGAGGGCAGGATGGCAATCAGCCCCAGCATTTT
v_call: TRBV3-1/TRBV3-2; clone_size: once; j_call: TRBJ1-1; d_call: TRBD1; cdr3_aa: CASSMGKQGQAFF; cdr3_nt: TGTGCCAGCAGCATGGGGAAACAGGGGCAAGCTTTCTTT